The clone carrying this TCR beta chain was observed a handful of times. The antigen is unknown. Lactation, pregnancy, other autoimmune disease or uncontrolled infection excluded patients. The data belong to a study of T cells in Graves' hyperthyroidism and ophthalmopathy. The study, taken as a whole, reports: A median around 6 months before onset, the model predicted ophthalmopathy. Among clonotypes expanded in thyroid above 0.001, most were also found in blood.

Germline lookup yields CDR1 MNHEY and CDR2 SVGEGT. CDR3 length: 13 residues. The germline V and J ends were trimmed by 4 bases and 3 bases, with 10 bases remaining between them. Researchers took RNA transcripts and amplified the TCR beta CDR3 regions from them. First-round RT-PCR targeting the TCR CDR3 was performed with the HTBI primer set. TCRdb independently ran MiXCR on the multiplex PCR reads; one entry per CDR3 protein. Here the sample spans 650,000 to 700,000 distinct CDR3 sequences, 17% being singletons. The origin of this receptor is a man aged 45-60 years with Graves' hyperthyroidism. Sequenced input: blood. The chain links TRBV6-2 or TRBV6-3 to TRBJ2-7; D tentatively reads TRBD1 or TRBD2 (5 bases each). CDR3 protein: CASSLGEIYEQYF. CDR3 nucleotides: TGTGCCAGCAGTTTGGGGGAGATCTACGAGCAGTACTTC.